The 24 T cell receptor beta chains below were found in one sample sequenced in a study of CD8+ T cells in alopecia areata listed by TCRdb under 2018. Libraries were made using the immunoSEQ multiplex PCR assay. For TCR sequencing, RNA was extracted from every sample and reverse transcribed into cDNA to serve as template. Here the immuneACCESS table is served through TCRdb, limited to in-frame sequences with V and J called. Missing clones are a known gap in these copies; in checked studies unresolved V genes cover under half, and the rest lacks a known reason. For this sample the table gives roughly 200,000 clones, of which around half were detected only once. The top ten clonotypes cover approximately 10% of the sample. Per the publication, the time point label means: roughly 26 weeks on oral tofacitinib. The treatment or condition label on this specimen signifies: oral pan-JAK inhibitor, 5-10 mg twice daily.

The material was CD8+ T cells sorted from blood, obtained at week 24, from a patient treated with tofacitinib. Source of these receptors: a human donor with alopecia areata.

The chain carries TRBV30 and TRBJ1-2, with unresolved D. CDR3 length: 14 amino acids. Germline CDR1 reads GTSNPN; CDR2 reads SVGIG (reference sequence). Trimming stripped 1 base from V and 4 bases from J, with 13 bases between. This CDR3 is CAWSGEGSGYGYTF. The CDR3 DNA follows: TGTGCCTGGAGTGGTGAGGGCAGTGGCTATGGCTACACCTTC.

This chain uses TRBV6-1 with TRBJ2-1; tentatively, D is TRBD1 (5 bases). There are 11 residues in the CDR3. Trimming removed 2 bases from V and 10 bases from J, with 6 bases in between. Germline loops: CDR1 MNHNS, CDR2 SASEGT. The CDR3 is CASSEWGEQFF. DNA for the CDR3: TGTGCCAGCAGTGAATGGGGCGAGCAGTTCTTC.

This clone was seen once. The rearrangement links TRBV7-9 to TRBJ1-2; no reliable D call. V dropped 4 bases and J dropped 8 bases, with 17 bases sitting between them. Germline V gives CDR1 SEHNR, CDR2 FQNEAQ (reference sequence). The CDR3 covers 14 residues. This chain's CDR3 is CASSYQSGPRGYTF. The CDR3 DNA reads TGTGCCAGCAGCTACCAATCGGGCCCTCGAGGCTACACCTTC.

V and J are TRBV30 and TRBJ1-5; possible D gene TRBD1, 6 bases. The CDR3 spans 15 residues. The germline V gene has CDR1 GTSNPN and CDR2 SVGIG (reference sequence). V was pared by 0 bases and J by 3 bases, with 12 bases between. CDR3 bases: TGTGCCTGGAGTGTGGGTACAGGGTACAATCAGCCCCAGCATTTT. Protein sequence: CAWSVGTGYNQPQHF.

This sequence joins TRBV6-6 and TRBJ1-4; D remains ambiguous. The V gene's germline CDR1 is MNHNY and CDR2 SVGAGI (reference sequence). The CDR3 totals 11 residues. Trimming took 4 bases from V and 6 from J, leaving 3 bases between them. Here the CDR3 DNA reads TGTGCCAGCAGTTTGGATGAAAAACTGTTTTTT. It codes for CASSLDEKLFF.

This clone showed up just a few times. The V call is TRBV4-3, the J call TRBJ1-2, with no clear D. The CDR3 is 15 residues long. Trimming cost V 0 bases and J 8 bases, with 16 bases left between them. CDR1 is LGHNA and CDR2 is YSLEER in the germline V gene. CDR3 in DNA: TGCGCCAGCAGCCAAGATCAGAGCCCTTGGAAGGGCTACACCTTC. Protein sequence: CASSQDQSPWKGYTF.

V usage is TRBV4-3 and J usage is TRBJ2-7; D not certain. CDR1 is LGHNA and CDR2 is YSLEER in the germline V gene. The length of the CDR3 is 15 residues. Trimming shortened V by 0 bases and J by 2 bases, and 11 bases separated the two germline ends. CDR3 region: CASSQDRLGAYEQYF. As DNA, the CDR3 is TGCGCCAGCAGCCAAGATAGGCTTGGTGCCTACGAGCAGTACTTC.

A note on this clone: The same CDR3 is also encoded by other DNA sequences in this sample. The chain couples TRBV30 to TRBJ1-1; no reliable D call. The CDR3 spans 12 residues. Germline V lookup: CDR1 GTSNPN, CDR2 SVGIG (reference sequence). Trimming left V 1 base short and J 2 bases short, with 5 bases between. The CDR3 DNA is TGTGCCTGGAGTGGCGGAAACACTGAAGCTTTCTTT. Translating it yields CAWSGGNTEAFF. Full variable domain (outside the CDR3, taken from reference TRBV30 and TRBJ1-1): SQTIHQWPATLVQPVGSPLSLECTVEGTSNPNLYWYRQAAGRGLQLLFYSVGIGQISSEVPQNLSASRPQDRQFILSSKKLLLSDSGFYLCAWSGGNTEAFFGQGTRLTVV.

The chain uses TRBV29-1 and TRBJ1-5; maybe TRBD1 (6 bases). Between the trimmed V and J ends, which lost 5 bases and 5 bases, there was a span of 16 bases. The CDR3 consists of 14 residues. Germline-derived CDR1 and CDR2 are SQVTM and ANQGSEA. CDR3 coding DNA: TGCAGCGTTATATCACAGGGTATCGATCAGCCCCAGCATTTT. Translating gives CSVISQGIDQPQHF.

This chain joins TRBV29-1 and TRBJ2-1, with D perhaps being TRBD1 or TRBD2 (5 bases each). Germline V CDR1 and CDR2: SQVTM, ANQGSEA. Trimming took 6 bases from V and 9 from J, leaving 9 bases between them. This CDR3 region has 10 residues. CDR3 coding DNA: TGCAGCGTAGGGGACCGTGAGCAGTTCTTC. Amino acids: CSVGDREQFF.

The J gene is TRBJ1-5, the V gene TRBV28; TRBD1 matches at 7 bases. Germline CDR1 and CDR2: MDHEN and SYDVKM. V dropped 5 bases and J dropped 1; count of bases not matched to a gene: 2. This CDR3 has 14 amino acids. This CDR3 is CASSRGQSNQPQHF. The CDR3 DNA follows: TGTGCCAGCAGTAGGGGACAGAGCAATCAGCCCCAGCATTTT. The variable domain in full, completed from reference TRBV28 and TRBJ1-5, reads DVKVTQSSRYLVKRTGEKVFLECVQDMDHENMFWYRQDPGLGLRLIYFSYDVKMKEKGDIPEGYSVSREKKERFSLILESASTNQTSMYLCASSRGQSNQPQHFGDGTRLSIL.

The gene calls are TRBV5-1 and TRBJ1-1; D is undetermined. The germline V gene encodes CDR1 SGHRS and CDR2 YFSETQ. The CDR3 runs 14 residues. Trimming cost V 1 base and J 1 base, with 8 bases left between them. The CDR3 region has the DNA TGCGCCAGCAGCTTGAGGGCACCGAACACTGAAGCTTTCTTT. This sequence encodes CASSLRAPNTEAFF.

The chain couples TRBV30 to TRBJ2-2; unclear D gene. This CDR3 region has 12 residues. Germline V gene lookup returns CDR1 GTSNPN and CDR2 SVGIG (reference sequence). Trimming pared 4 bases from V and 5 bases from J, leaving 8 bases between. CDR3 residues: CAWTDTTGELFF. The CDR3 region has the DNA TGTGCCTGGACGGATACGACCGGGGAGCTGTTTTTT.

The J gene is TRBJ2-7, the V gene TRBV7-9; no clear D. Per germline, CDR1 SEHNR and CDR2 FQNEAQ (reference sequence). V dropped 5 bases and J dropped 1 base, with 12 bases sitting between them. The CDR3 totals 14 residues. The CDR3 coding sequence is TGTGCCAGCAGCCTAGATTACGGGTCCTACGAGCAGTACTTC. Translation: CASSLDYGSYEQYF.

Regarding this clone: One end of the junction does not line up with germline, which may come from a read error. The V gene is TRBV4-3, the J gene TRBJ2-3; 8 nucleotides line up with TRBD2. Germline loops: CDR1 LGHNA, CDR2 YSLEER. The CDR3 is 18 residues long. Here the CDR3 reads CASSQESTGSGVTDTQYF. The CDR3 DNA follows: TGCGCCAGCAGCCAAGAATCCACTGGTAGCGGGGTAACAGATACACAGTATTTT.

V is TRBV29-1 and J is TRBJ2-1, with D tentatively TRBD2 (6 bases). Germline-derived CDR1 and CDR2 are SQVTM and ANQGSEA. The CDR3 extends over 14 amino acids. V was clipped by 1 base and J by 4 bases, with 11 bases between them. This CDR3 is CSVEGGTQYNEQFF. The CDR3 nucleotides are TGCAGCGTTGAAGGCGGGACCCAATACAATGAGCAGTTCTTC.

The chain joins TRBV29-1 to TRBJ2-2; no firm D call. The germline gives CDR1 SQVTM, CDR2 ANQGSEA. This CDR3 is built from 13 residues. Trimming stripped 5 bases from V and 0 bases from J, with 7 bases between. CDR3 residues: CSVPSSNTGELFF. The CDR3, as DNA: TGCAGCGTTCCGAGCTCGAACACCGGGGAGCTGTTTTTT.

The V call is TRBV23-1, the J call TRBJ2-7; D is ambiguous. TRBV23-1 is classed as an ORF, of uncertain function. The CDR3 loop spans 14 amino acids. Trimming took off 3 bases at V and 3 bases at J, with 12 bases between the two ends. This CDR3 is CASSHLRRDYEQYF. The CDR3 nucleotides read TGCGCCAGCAGTCACTTGAGAAGGGACTACGAGCAGTACTTC.

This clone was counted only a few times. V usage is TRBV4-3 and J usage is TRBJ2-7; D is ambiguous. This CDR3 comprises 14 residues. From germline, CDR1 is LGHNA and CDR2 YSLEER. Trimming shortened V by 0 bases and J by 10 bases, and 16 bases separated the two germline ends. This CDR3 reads CASSQDRGRTAQYF. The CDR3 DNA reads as TGCGCCAGCAGCCAAGATCGCGGTAGGACCGCTCAGTACTTC.

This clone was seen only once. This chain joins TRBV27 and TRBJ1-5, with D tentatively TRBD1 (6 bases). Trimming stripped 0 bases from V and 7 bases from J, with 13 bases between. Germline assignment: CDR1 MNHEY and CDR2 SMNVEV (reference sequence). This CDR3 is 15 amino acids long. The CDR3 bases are TGTGCCAGCAGTTTATCTTCCAGGGGAGGGCAGCCCCAGCATTTT. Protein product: CASSLSSRGGQPQHF.

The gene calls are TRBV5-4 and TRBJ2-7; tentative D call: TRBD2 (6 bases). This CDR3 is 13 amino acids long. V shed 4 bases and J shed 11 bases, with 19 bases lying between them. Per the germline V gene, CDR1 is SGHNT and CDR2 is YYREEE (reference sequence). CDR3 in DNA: TGTGCCAGCAGCGGGTATTCCTCGGGAGACGAGTACTTC. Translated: CASSGYSSGDEYF.

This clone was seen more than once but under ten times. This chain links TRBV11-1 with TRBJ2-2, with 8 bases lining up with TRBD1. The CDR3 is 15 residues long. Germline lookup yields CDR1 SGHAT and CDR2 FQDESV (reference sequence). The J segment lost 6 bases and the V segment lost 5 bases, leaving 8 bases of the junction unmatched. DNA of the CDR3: TGTGCCAGCAGCCTCGGGACAGGAGGCCCCGGGGAGCTGTTTTTT. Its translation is CASSLGTGGPGELFF.

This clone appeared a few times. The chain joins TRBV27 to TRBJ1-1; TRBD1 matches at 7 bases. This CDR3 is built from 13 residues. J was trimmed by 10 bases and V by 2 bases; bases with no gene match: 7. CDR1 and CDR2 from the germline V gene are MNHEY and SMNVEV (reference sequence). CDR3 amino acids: CASSLIRDSIAFF. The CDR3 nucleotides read TGTGCCAGCAGTTTAATAAGGGACAGTATAGCTTTCTTT.

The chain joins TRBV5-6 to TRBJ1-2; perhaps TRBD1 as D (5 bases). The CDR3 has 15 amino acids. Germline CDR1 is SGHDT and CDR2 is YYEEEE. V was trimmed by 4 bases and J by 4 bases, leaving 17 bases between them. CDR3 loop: CASSLGQGGVYGYTF. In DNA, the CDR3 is TGTGCCAGCAGCCTTGGACAAGGTGGGGTCTATGGCTACACCTTC.